The clone carrying this T cell receptor beta chain was counted only a few times. Its target is unknown. Authors' data handling: The study's classifier, a distant-metastasis tool for papillary thyroid cancer, was built using CDR3 differences across clinicopathological groups. TCRdb re-called the PCR reads through MiXCR. TCRdb, not the authors, supplied the V and J calls. In the table there are fewer than 70,000 clones, 25% to 30% of which are singletons. These data come from a study of metastatic and nonmetastatic thyroid tumors. Findings and caveats of the study: The study reportedly found significantly higher TCR beta diversity in malignant thyroid tumors than benign nodules, in blood and tumor.

Germline-derived CDR1 and CDR2 are SGHAT and FQDESV (reference sequence). V trimming: 4 bases; J trimming: 0 bases; junction bases outside the gene matches: 5. CDR3 length equals 16 residues. Nobody among the patients had been given any treatment before thyroid surgery. This TCR was sampled from a female donor with papillary thyroid cancer or a benign thyroid nodule (not recorded which). Some clones in this sample may be carry-over from other donors' samples. The chain links TRBV11-1 to TRBJ2-3; TRBD2 matches at 9 bases. Material: blood. CDR3: CASSSSGVSSTDTQYF. DNA of the CDR3: TGTGCCAGCAGCTCTAGCGGGGTGTCTAGCACAGATACGCAGTATTTT.